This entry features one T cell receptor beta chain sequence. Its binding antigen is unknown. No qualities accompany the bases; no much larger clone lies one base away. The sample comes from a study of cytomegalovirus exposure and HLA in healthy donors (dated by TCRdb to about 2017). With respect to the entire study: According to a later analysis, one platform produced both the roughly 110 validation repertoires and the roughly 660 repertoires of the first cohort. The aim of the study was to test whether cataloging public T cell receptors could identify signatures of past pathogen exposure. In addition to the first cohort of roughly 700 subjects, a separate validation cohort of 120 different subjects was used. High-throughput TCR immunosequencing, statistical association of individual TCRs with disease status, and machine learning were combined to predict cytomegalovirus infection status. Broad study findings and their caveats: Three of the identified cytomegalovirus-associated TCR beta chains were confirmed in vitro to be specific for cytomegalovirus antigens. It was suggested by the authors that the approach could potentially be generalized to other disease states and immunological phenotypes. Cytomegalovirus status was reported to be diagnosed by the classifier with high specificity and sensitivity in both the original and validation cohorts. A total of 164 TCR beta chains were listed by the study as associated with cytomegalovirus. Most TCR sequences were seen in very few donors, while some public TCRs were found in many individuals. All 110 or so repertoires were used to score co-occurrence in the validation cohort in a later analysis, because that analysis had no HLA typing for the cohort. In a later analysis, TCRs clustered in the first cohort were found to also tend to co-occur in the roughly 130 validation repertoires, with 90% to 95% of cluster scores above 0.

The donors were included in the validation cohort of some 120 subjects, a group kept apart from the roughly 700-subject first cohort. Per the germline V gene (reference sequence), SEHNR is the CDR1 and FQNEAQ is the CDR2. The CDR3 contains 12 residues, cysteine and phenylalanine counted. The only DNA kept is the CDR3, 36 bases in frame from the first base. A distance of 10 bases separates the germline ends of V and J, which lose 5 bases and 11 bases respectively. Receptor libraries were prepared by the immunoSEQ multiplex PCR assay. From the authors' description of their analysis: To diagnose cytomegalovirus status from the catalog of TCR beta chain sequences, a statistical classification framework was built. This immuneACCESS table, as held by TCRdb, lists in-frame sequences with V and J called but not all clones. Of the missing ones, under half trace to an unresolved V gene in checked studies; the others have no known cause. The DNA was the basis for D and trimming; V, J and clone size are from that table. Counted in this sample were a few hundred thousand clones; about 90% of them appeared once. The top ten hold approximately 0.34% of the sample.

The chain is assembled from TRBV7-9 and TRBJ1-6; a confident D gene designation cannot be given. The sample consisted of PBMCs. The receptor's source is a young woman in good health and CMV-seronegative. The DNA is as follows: TGTGCCAGCAGCCTCTGGGCCGCACCCCTCCACTTT. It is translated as CASSLWAAPLHF. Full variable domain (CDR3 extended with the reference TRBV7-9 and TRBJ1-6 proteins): DTGVSQNPRHKITKRGQNVTFRCDPISEHNRLYWYRQTLGQGPEFLTYFQNEAQLEKSRLLSDRFSAERPKGSFSTLEIQRTEQGDSAMYLCASSLWAAPLHFGNGTRLTVT.